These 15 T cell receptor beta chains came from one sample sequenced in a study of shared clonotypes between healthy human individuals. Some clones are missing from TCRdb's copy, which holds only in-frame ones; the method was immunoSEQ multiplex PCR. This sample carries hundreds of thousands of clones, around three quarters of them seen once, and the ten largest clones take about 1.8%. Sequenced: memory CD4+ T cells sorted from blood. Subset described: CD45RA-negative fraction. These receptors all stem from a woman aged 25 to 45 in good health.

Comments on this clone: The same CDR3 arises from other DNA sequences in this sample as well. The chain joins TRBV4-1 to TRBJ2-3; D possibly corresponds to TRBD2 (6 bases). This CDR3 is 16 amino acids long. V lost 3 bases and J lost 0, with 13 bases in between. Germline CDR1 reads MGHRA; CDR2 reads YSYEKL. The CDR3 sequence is CASSQLPGLSTDTQYF. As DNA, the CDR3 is TGCGCCAGCAGCCAGCTCCCGGGACTGAGCACAGATACGCAGTATTTT.

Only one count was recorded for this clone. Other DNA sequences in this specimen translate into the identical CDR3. The CDR3 reads CASSSYLSTDTQYF. In DNA, the CDR3 is TGTGCCAGCAGCTCATACTTAAGCACAGATACGCAGTATTTT. The V call is TRBV7-2, the J call TRBJ2-3; D gene uncertain. This CDR3 is 14 amino acids long. V was cut by 4 bases and J by 0 bases, with 8 bases left in between. Germline V gene data show CDR1 as SGHTA and CDR2 as FQGNSA.

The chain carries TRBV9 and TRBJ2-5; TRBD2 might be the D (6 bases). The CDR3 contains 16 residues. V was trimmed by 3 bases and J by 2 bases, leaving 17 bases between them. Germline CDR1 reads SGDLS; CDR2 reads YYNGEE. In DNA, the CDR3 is TGTGCCAGCAGCGGTGAGAAGCGGGCTAAACAAGAGACCCAGTACTTC. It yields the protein CASSGEKRAKQETQYF.

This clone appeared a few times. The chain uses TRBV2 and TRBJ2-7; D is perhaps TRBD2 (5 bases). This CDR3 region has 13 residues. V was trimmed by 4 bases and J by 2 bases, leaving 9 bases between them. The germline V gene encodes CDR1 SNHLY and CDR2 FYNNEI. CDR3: CASSGVGAYEQYF. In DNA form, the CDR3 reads TGTGCCAGCAGTGGGGTGGGAGCCTACGAGCAGTACTTC.

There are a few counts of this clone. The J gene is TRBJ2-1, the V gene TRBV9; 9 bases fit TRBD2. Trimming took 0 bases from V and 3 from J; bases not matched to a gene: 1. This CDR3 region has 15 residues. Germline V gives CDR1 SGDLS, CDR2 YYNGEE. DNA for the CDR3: TGTGCCAGCAGCGTAGGACTAGCGGACTACAATGAGCAGTTCTTC. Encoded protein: CASSVGLADYNEQFF.

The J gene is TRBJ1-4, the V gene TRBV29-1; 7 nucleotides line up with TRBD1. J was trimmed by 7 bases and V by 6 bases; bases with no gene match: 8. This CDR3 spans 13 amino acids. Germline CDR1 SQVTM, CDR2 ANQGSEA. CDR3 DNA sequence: TGCAGCGTGCGAACAGGGGAGGGTGAAAAACTGTTTTTT. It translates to CSVRTGEGEKLFF.

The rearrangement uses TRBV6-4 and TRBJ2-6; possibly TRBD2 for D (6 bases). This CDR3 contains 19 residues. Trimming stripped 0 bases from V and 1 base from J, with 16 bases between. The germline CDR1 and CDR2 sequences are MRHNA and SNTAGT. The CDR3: CASSDSPEGVPSGANVLTF. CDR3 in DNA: TGTGCCAGCAGTGACTCTCCGGAGGGCGTACCTTCTGGGGCCAACGTCCTGACTTTC.

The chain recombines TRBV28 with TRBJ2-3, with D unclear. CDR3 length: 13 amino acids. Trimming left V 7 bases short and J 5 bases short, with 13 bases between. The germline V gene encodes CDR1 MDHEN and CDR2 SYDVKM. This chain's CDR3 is CASKGQILDTQYF. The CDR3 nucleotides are TGTGCCAGCAAAGGGCAGATACTAGATACGCAGTATTTT.

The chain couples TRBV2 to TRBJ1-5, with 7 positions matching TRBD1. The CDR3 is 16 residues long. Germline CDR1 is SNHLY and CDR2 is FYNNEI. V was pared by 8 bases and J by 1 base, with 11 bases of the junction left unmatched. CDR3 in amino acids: CASGSPGGRSNQPQHF. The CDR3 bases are TGTGCCAGCGGCAGTCCAGGGGGACGGAGCAATCAGCCCCAGCATTTT.

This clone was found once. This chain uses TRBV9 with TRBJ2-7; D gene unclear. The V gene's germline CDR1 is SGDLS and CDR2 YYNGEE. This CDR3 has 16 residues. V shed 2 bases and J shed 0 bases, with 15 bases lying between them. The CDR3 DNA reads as TGTGCCAGCAGCGTCGGTCCGGCTAGGACCTCCTACGAGCAGTACTTC. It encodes CASSVGPARTSYEQYF.

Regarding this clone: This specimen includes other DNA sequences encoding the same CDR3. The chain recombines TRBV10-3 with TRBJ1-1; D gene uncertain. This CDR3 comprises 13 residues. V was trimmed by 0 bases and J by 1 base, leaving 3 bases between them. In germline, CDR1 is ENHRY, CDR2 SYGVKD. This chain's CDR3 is CAISESRNTEAFF. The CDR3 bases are TGTGCCATCAGTGAGTCGAGGAACACTGAAGCTTTCTTT.

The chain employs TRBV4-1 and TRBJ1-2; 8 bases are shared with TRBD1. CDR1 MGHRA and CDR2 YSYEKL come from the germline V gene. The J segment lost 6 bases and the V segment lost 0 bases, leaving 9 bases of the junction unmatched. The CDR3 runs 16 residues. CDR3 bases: TGCGCCAGCAGCCAAGAATGGGTCGGCAGGGGGCATGGCTACACCTTC. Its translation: CASSQEWVGRGHGYTF.

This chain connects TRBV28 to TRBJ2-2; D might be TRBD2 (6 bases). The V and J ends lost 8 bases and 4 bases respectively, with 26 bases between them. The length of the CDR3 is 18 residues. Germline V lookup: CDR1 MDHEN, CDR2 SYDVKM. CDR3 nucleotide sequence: TGTGCCAGCGTCTCCGGAGGGGCAAATCAGGAACCCACCGGGGAGCTGTTTTTT. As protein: CASVSGGANQEPTGELFF.

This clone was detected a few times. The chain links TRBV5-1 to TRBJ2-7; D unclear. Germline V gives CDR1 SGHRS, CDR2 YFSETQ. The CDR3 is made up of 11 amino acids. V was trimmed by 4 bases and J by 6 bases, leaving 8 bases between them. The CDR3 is CASSVDAEQYF. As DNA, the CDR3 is TGCGCCAGCAGCGTGGACGCCGAGCAGTACTTC.

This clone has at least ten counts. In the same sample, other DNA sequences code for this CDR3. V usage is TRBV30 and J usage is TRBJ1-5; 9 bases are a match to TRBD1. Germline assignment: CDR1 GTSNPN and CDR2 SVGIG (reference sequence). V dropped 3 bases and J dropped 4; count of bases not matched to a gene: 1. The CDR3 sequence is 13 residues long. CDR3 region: CAWSGTGNQPQHF. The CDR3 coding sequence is TGTGCCTGGAGCGGGACAGGGAATCAGCCCCAGCATTTT.